These 32 T cell receptor beta chains originate from one sample sequenced in a study of response to subunit inactivated influenza vaccine listed by TCRdb under 2018. Library preparation was by RT-PCR. Sequenced using an Illumina HiSeq 2500. Through fastp at Q25 and MiXCR, TCRdb rebuilt clones from the public reads, retaining in-frame beta chains. CDR3 protein duplicates are merged, each entry listing the most common genes and DNA. For this sample there are about 700,000 distinct CDR3 sequences; more than 11% appear just once. Of the sample, around 6.5% is held by the ten largest clones. Sample: PBMCs from blood, taken less than 15 days before vaccination. The receptors stem from a man over 45 who received an inactivated influenza vaccine. Donor details come from another sample of the same person, matched by shared clones.

This clonotype was recorded many times. J is TRBJ1-1 and V is TRBV16, with D unresolved. The CDR3 runs 14 residues. Trimming pared 2 bases from V and 1 base from J, leaving 8 bases between. CDR1 is KGHSY, CDR2 FQNENV, per germline. CDR3 protein: CASSQNRGNTEAFF. In DNA form, the CDR3 reads TGTGCCAGCAGCCAAAACCGGGGGAACACTGAAGCTTTCTTT.

The chain uses TRBV4-1 and TRBJ2-3; either TRBD1 or TRBD2 may supply D (5 bases each). The CDR3 spans 15 residues. V lost 4 bases and J 0 bases, leaving 11 bases between the germline ends. Germline loops: CDR1 MGHRA, CDR2 YSYEKL. The chain's CDR3 is CASSRGDGSTDTQYF. CDR3 sequence (DNA): TGCGCCAGCAGCCGAGGGGACGGAAGCACAGATACGCAGTATTTT.

In its sample, this clonotype was seen a few times. The chain links TRBV12-5 to TRBJ2-3; D possibly corresponds to TRBD1 (5 bases). Germline loops: CDR1 LGHNT, CDR2 FRNRAP. V gave up 1 base and J gave up 0 bases, with 11 bases separating them. This CDR3 region has 16 residues. The CDR3 DNA sequence: TGTGCTAGTGGTTTGGGGACAACCGCTAGCACAGATACGCAGTATTTT. Its protein product is CASGLGTTASTDTQYF. Looking up the rest from reference TRBV12-5 and TRBJ2-3 gives the full variable domain: DARVTQTPRHKVTEMGQEVTMRCQPILGHNTVFWYRQTMMQGLELLAYFRNRAPLDDSGMPKDRFSAEMPDATLATLKIQPSEPRDSAVYFCASGLGTTASTDTQYFGPGTRLTVL.

This clonotype occurred a few times. The rearrangement links TRBV6-1 to TRBJ2-3; no definite D call. Per germline, CDR1 MNHNS and CDR2 SASEGT. The germline V and J ends were trimmed by 6 bases and 4 bases, with 11 bases remaining between them. This CDR3 region has 13 residues. Here the CDR3 reads CASSSDEPDTQYF. Written as DNA, the CDR3 is TGTGCCAGCAGCTCGGACGAACCAGATACGCAGTATTTT.

The CDR3 DNA reads TGTGCCAGCAGCCAACCATCGACAGGGTCCATCTATGGCTACACCTTC. Its protein is CASSQPSTGSIYGYTF. This chain uses TRBV7-8 with TRBJ1-2; 7 bases are shared with TRBD1. Germline V gene lookup returns CDR1 SGHVS and CDR2 FQNEAQ. After removal of 5 bases from V and 4 bases from J, the junction contained 13 bases not matched to a gene. This CDR3 contains 16 residues.

This chain uses TRBV6-1 with TRBJ2-7; 12 bases line up with TRBD2. With 6 bases clipped from V and 3 bases from J, the junction kept 6 bases outside the gene matches. This CDR3 region has 15 residues. Germline loops: CDR1 MNHNS, CDR2 SASEGT. The CDR3 DNA reads as TGTGCCAGCAGACCGACTAGCGGGAGCCTCTACGAGCAGTACTTC. Amino acid sequence: CASRPTSGSLYEQYF.

The chain links TRBV27 to TRBJ1-5, with D possibly matching TRBD1 (6 bases). The CDR3 spans 16 residues. V lost 0 bases and J 3 bases, leaving 12 bases between the germline ends. Germline V gene data show CDR1 as MNHEY and CDR2 as SMNVEV (reference sequence). The CDR3 sequence: CASSLSPDSSNQPQHF. DNA for the CDR3: TGTGCCAGCAGTTTATCCCCGGACAGCTCCAATCAGCCCCAGCATTTT.

The chain couples TRBV3-1 to TRBJ2-7; the D gene is possibly TRBD2 (6 bases). This CDR3 comprises 16 residues. Germline-derived CDR1 and CDR2 are LGHDT and YNNKEL (reference sequence). V was cut by 4 bases and J by 2 bases, with 18 bases left in between. The CDR3 loop is CASSPLGLKEPYEQYF. In DNA form, the CDR3 reads TGTGCCAGCAGCCCCCTAGGACTAAAGGAACCCTACGAGCAGTACTTC.

This rearrangement joins TRBV7-2 to TRBJ1-1; 7 nucleotides agree with TRBD1. The CDR3 runs to 14 residues. CDR1 is SGHTA, CDR2 FQGNSA, per germline. The V segment lost 6 bases and the J segment 10 bases; nucleotides outside the gene matches: 14. CDR3: CASSSDRTFGGAFF. The DNA of the CDR3 is TGTGCCAGCAGTTCGGACAGGACCTTTGGGGGAGCTTTCTTT.

V is TRBV27 and J is TRBJ2-3; 13 bases fit TRBD2. In germline, CDR1 is MNHEY, CDR2 SMNVEV (reference sequence). The CDR3 sequence is 15 residues long. Unmatched junction bases numbered 5, after V lost 6 bases and J lost 5 bases. The CDR3 DNA is TGTGCCAGCAGCCTGGGACTAGCGGGGTTAGATACGCAGTATTTT. Translating it yields CASSLGLAGLDTQYF.

V usage is TRBV7-8 and J usage is TRBJ1-6; D not certain. V lost 5 bases to trimming and J lost 7 bases, with 12 bases between them. CDR3 length: 14 amino acids. From germline, CDR1 is SGHVS and CDR2 FQNEAQ. CDR3 sequence reads: CASSPNRGNSPLHF. The CDR3 DNA follows: TGTGCCAGCAGCCCAAATCGGGGAAATTCACCCCTCCACTTT.

The rearrangement joins TRBV15 to TRBJ1-5, with D perhaps matching TRBD1 (5 bases). CDR3 length: 16 residues. Trimming took off 0 bases at V and 0 bases at J, with 9 bases between the two ends. Germline values: CDR1 LNHNV, CDR2 YYDKDF (reference sequence). Here the CDR3 reads CATSRDQGTSNQPQHF. As DNA, the CDR3 is TGTGCCACCAGCAGAGACCAGGGAACTAGCAATCAGCCCCAGCATTTT.

This clonotype was counted a few times. The CDR3 DNA reads as TGCGCCAGCAGTCGCGACCTGAACACCGGGGAGCTGTTTTTT. It specifies CASSRDLNTGELFF. V and J are TRBV5-1 and TRBJ2-2; D unresolved. The CDR3 runs to 14 residues. Germline lookup yields CDR1 SGHRS and CDR2 YFSETQ. Trimming left V 5 bases short and J 1 base short, with 9 bases between.

V is TRBV20-1 and J is TRBJ2-1; 10 bases match TRBD2. CDR1 and CDR2 (germline): DFQATT, SNEGSKA (reference sequence). This CDR3 has 17 amino acids. With 0 bases clipped from V and 7 bases from J, the junction kept 12 bases outside the gene matches. The CDR3 region is CSARDIVRLAGVNEQFF. The CDR3 DNA reads TGCAGTGCTAGAGATATCGTGAGGCTAGCGGGGGTGAATGAGCAGTTCTTC.

The chain uses TRBV27 and TRBJ1-2, with D perhaps TRBD1 (6 bases). CDR1 is MNHEY and CDR2 is SMNVEV in the germline V gene (reference sequence). Trimming took 6 bases from V and 7 from J, leaving 12 bases between them. The CDR3 runs 12 residues. The CDR3 loop is CASRETGRGYTF. CDR3 in DNA: TGTGCCAGCAGAGAAACAGGGCGTGGCTACACCTTC.

This clonotype was seen only a few times. The rearrangement uses TRBV10-3 and TRBJ1-6, with TRBD1 as a possible D gene (6 bases). The germline V gene has CDR1 ENHRY and CDR2 SYGVKD. Trimming removed 8 bases from V and 7 bases from J, with 15 bases in between. The CDR3 runs 14 residues. The DNA of the CDR3 is TGTGCCATCTCTCGAGGGGGGGAAAATTCACCCCTCCACTTT. Translating it yields CAISRGGENSPLHF.

This clonotype was found a few times. The J gene is TRBJ2-1, the V gene TRBV12-3 or TRBV12-4; TRBD1 matches at 8 bases. The V segment lost 5 bases and the J segment 0 bases; nucleotides outside the gene matches: 3. The CDR3 length is 15 residues. The CDR3 loop reads CASSPDRASYNEQFF. The CDR3 coding sequence is TGTGCCAGCAGTCCGGACAGGGCCTCCTACAATGAGCAGTTCTTC.

The table lists this clonotype with a few counts. The V call is TRBV12-3 or TRBV12-4, the J call TRBJ1-1, with D maybe TRBD1 (6 bases). V was cut by 2 bases and J by 8 bases, with 24 bases left in between. This CDR3 comprises 17 residues. CDR3: CASSLSWQGPGVSEAFF. The CDR3 nucleotides are TGTGCCAGCAGTTTATCGTGGCAGGGGCCCGGAGTTTCCGAAGCTTTCTTT.

This clonotype was seen more than once but under ten times. The chain uses TRBV4-3 and TRBJ2-1; no reliable D call. The CDR3 runs 17 residues. V dropped 0 bases and J dropped 0 bases, with 12 bases sitting between them. Per germline, CDR1 LGHNA and CDR2 YSLEER. The CDR3 loop reads CASSQDRAYSSYNEQFF. The CDR3 coding sequence is TGCGCCAGCAGCCAAGATAGGGCGTATAGCTCCTACAATGAGCAGTTCTTC.

The table lists this clonotype with a few counts. The rearrangement uses TRBV27 and TRBJ2-5; TRBD2 matches at 13 bases. The CDR3 loop spans 16 amino acids. V was pared by 5 bases and J by 1 base, with 4 bases of the junction left unmatched. Per the germline V gene, CDR1 is MNHEY and CDR2 is SMNVEV (reference sequence). The CDR3 coding sequence is TGTGCCAGCAGTCAGGGACTAGCGGGGACCCAAGAGACCCAGTACTTC. This gives the protein CASSQGLAGTQETQYF.

The chain employs TRBV18 and TRBJ1-4; no definite D call. Germline lookup yields CDR1 KGHSH and CDR2 LQKENI. Between the trimmed V and J ends, which lost 3 bases and 0 bases, there was a span of 5 bases. This CDR3 is 14 amino acids long. The DNA of the CDR3 is TGTGCCAGCTCACCTCAACCAACTAATGAAAAACTGTTTTTT. This translates into CASSPQPTNEKLFF.

This clonotype was observed many times. This sequence joins TRBV5-5 and TRBJ2-7; D is perhaps TRBD1 (6 bases). The CDR3 is 13 amino acids. Trimming pared 1 base from V and 2 bases from J, leaving 7 bases between. Germline CDR1 reads SGHKS; CDR2 reads YYEKEE (reference sequence). In DNA, the CDR3 is TGTGCCAGCAGCTTGTGGACAGCCTACGAGCAGTACTTC. Encoded protein: CASSLWTAYEQYF.

This rearrangement joins TRBV7-2 to TRBJ2-2; D is possibly TRBD2 (7 bases). Germline CDR1 and CDR2: SGHTA and FQGNSA. The CDR3 length is 14 residues. The germline V and J ends were trimmed by 5 bases and 6 bases, with 13 bases remaining between them. The CDR3 bases are TGTGCCAGCAGCAAAGGGGGAGGGGCCGGGGAGCTGTTTTTT. This gives the protein CASSKGGGAGELFF.

V usage is TRBV7-2 and J usage is TRBJ2-7; 9 bases agree with TRBD2. The CDR3 consists of 16 residues. V was clipped by 1 base and J by 3 bases; unmatched bases: 7. Germline V gene sequence: CDR1 SGHTA, CDR2 FQGNSA. In DNA form, the CDR3 reads TGTGCCAGCAGCTTAGTCTCCCTTAGCGGGAGCTACGAGCAGTACTTC. It translates to CASSLVSLSGSYEQYF.

This clonotype has just a few counts. The J gene is TRBJ1-1, the V gene TRBV20-1, with D tentatively TRBD1 (6 bases). Deletions cut 6 bases from V and 0 bases from J, with 11 bases between. This CDR3 has 13 residues. Germline V lookup: CDR1 DFQATT, CDR2 SNEGSKA (reference sequence). CDR3 sequence: CSATGPMNTEAFF. Here the CDR3 DNA reads TGCAGTGCCACAGGGCCCATGAACACTGAAGCTTTCTTT.

The rearrangement joins TRBV19 to TRBJ2-1, with D unresolved. Germline V gene lookup returns CDR1 LNHDA and CDR2 SQIVND (reference sequence). The CDR3 runs to 12 residues. Trimming cost V 10 bases and J 2 bases, with 9 bases left between them. The CDR3 DNA follows: TGTGCCACGAAAGAGGCCTACAATGAGCAGTTCTTC. Translation gives CATKEAYNEQFF.

This clonotype has a handful of counts. This chain joins TRBV7-7 and TRBJ2-1; 10 nucleotides match TRBD2. The V segment lost 5 bases and the J segment 0 bases; nucleotides outside the gene matches: 7. Germline V gene sequence: CDR1 SSHAT, CDR2 FNYEAQ (reference sequence). CDR3 length: 17 residues. CDR3 in DNA: TGTGCCAGCAGCACCTTAGCGGGGGGCAACTCCTACAATGAGCAGTTCTTC. Amino acids: CASSTLAGGNSYNEQFF.

This clonotype was seen ten or more times. The V and J genes are TRBV9 and TRBJ2-7, with 9 bases aligning to TRBD2. The CDR3 is 16 amino acids. Germline CDR1 SGDLS, CDR2 YYNGEE. The ends lost 4 bases at V and 0 bases at J; junction bases unmatched: 8. CDR3 region: CASSSGGGRGSYEQYF. The CDR3 nucleotides are TGTGCCAGCAGCTCAGGCGGCGGGAGGGGCTCCTACGAGCAGTACTTC.

The genes are TRBV30 and TRBJ2-1; D is undetermined. The CDR3 extends over 12 amino acids. Per the germline V gene, CDR1 is GTSNPN and CDR2 is SVGIG (reference sequence). V shed 3 bases and J shed 4 bases, with 7 bases lying between them. The CDR3 sequence is CAWRGSYNEQFF. The CDR3 nucleotides are TGTGCCTGGAGGGGCAGTTACAATGAGCAGTTCTTC.

The table lists this clonotype with a few counts. The chain combines TRBV15 with TRBJ2-7; no clear D. V was pared by 0 bases and J by 4 bases, with 7 bases between. The germline V gene encodes CDR1 LNHNV and CDR2 YYDKDF (reference sequence). The CDR3 loop spans 13 amino acids. The chain's CDR3 is CATSRDMAYEQYF. Here the CDR3 DNA reads TGTGCCACCAGCAGAGATATGGCGTACGAGCAGTACTTC.

The chain couples TRBV11-2 to TRBJ2-5; D unclear. The V end lost 4 bases, the J end lost 5 bases, and 23 bases lay between the germline ends. The CDR3 covers 17 residues. Germline assignment: CDR1 SGHAT and CDR2 FQNNGV. CDR3 protein: CASSSYVSTLSPETQYF. The CDR3 DNA follows: TGTGCCAGCAGCTCCTATGTGTCGACTCTTAGCCCCGAGACCCAGTACTTC.

This clonotype was recorded many times. The chain couples TRBV7-2 to TRBJ2-3; the D is unclear. Trimming took 1 base from V and 8 from J, leaving 10 bases between them. Per germline, CDR1 SGHTA and CDR2 FQGNSA. The CDR3 extends over 13 amino acids. The CDR3 DNA reads TGTGCCAGCAGCTTAGAAGGGTTCGGTACGCAGTATTTT. It codes for CASSLEGFGTQYF.